Here is one TCR beta chain with its context. The antigen remains undetermined. Amplification by 5'RACE using constant-segment primers produced TCR alpha and TCR beta cDNA libraries that carried sample barcodes and UMIs. TCRdb re-analysed the 5' RACE reads in MiXCR, keeping a single row per CDR3 protein. Of over 300,000 distinct CDR3 sequences in the sample, roughly 19% were seen once. This sample is drawn from a study of T-cell memory formation after mild COVID-19. Study-wide context: For the most part, TCR clusters were specific to one donor. Findings and caveats of the study: From day 15 to 85, contracting clones were balanced between CD4 and CD8, whereas later expanders leaned toward CD4+. Specificity for SARS-CoV-2 was not confirmed among the second-wave clones peaking on day 37.

This CDR3 region has 13 residues. V lost 3 bases to trimming and J lost 4 bases, with 9 bases between them. Germline V CDR1 and CDR2: KGHSH, LQKENI. The sequence derives from a man between 18 and 35 years old who had mild COVID-19 (a few samples of this study predate the infection). Cell type and time point are not known. Sequenced: PBMCs or a T cell subset sorted from them (not recorded which). The V gene is TRBV18, the J gene TRBJ1-1; D unresolved. The CDR3 nucleotides read TGTGCCAGCTCACCCTCGATCGGCACTGAAGCTTTCTTT. Amino acids: CASSPSIGTEAFF.